The entry below describes one TCR beta chain. The record originates from a study of OX40 agonist ivuxolimab in advanced cancers. Libraries were prepared by immunoSEQ multiplex PCR; TCRdb keeps only in-frame clonotypes and omits some of them. The repertoire consists of over 95,000 clones, with roughly 90% occurring once and the leading ten covering 0.31%. The receptor was isolated from an adult with an advanced solid tumor such as melanoma, head and neck, liver or kidney cancer. The starting material was CD4+ or CD8+ T cells sorted from blood, obtained in a trial of the OX40 agonist ivuxolimab.

The CDR3 DNA reads as TGTGCCAGCAGTGACCCCAGCGCCAGCTCCTACAATGAGCAGTTCTTC. Translated: CASSDPSASSYNEQFF. The chain couples TRBV2 to TRBJ2-1; D gene uncertain. Trimming took off 3 bases at V and 0 bases at J, with 12 bases between the two ends. The CDR3 has 16 residues. Germline CDR1 and CDR2: SNHLY and FYNNEI.